This T cell receptor (beta chain) was found in a study of CD8 T cells in ankylosing spondylitis. Overall study findings and caveats: In ankylosing spondylitis patients, matched synovial fluid reportedly showed significant enrichment of disease-linked clones. In ankylosing spondylitis blood, a motif of roughly eight highly homologous TCR beta variants appeared characteristic.

This clonotype was detected a few times. Its target is unknown. Trimming removed 1 base from V and 7 bases from J; junction bases left unmatched: 12. CDR1 is SGHVS, CDR2 FNYEAQ, per germline. The CDR3 has 18 residues. A quantitative 5'-RACE method, one with molecular barcodes, was used to make TCR beta libraries. Via MiXCR, TCRdb re-called the 5' RACE reads, giving one row per CDR3 protein. The table has around 770,000 distinct CDR3 sequences, 12% seen once. This TCR was sampled from a male donor with ankylosing spondylitis. The genes are TRBV7-6 and TRBJ2-5; 13 nucleotides line up with TRBD2. Sequenced input: blood, either unsorted or a sorted T cell fraction (not recorded which). This CDR3 reads CASSLVIRTSGSGGTQYF. CDR3 DNA: TGTGCCAGCAGCTTAGTGATCCGGACTAGCGGGAGTGGAGGGACCCAGTACTTC.